This TCR beta chain was documented in a study of blood T cell repertoires in COVID-19. Turning to the study itself: Specimens from acute and convalescent COVID-19 originated in the United States, Italy and Spain. From T cells, B-cell-depleted T cells, or PBMCs came the material, which was cDNA or gDNA.

Per the study methods: Estimation of nucleated cell counts was performed using reference gene primer amplification. The assay was immunoSEQ multiplex PCR, and TCRdb's table has in-frame clones only and misses some. V and J calls and clone size are those listed in that table; D and trimming were worked out from the DNA. The profile shows tens of thousands of clones, roughly 88% of them singletons. Specimen: peripheral blood. The clonotype originates from a man in his forties or fifties with active COVID-19.

The DNA for the CDR3 is TGTGCCAGTACCCACAGTGGCCAAAGAGAGCCCCAGCATTTT. Translated: CASTHSGQREPQHF. The chain recombines TRBV19 with TRBJ1-5; the D is unclear. The CDR3 has 14 residues. V was shortened by 7 bases and J by 8 bases, with 18 bases between the two germline ends. The germline gives CDR1 LNHDA, CDR2 SQIVND (reference sequence).